This is a list of T cell receptor beta chains from one sample in a study of OX40 agonist ivuxolimab in advanced cancers. Sequencing used immunoSEQ multiplex PCR; TCRdb keeps in-frame clones, though not all of them. The sample lists more than 65,000 clones; approximately 84% were seen once. The material sequenced was CD4+ or CD8+ T cells sorted from blood, taken in a trial of the OX40 agonist ivuxolimab. The receptors stem from an adult with an advanced solid tumor such as melanoma, head and neck, liver or kidney cancer. Each CDR3 is given with its conserved first and last residue. A D gene is named only where the DNA matches it firmly. Clone size is shown for a subset of rows, as once, few, many or a class of expanded clone.

v_call: TRBV27
j_call: TRBJ2-2
d_call: TRBD1
clone_size: NA
cdr3_length: 17
cdr3_nt: TGTGCCAGCAGTCCGAAAATCGGGGACAGACGTGGTGGGGAGCTGTTTTTT
cdr3_aa: CASSPKIGDRRGGELFF

v_call: TRBV28
j_call: TRBJ1-5
d_call: TRBD1
clone_size: NA
cdr3_length: 17
cdr3_nt: TGTGCCAGCAGTTTAACCGGGACAGGGCTGAGCAATCAGCCCCAGCATTTT
cdr3_aa: CASSLTGTGLSNQPQHF

v_call: TRBV6-5
j_call: TRBJ1-2
d_call: NA
clone_size: NA
cdr3_length: 13
cdr3_nt: TGTGCCAGCAGAGGGGACTTACTCTATGGCTACACCTTC
cdr3_aa: CASRGDLLYGYTF

v_call: TRBV11-2
j_call: TRBJ2-7
d_call: TRBD2
clone_size: NA
cdr3_length: 14
cdr3_nt: TGTGCCAGCAGCACTGGACTAGCGGCATACGAGCAGTACTTC
cdr3_aa: CASSTGLAAYEQYF

v_call: TRBV9
j_call: TRBJ1-2
d_call: TRBD1
clone_size: once
cdr3_length: 14
cdr3_nt: TGTGCCAGCAGCAGCCAACAGGGGGCACATGGCTACACCTTC
cdr3_aa: CASSSQQGAHGYTF

v_call: TRBV5-1
j_call: TRBJ2-6
d_call: NA
clone_size: few
cdr3_length: 16
cdr3_nt: TGCGCCAGCAGCTTGGCTTACAGGGCTGGGGCCAACGTCCTGACTTTC
cdr3_aa: CASSLAYRAGANVLTF

v_call: TRBV28
j_call: TRBJ1-1
d_call: NA
clone_size: NA
cdr3_length: 13
cdr3_nt: TGTGCCAGCAAGTGGGGGAGGGAAACTGAAGCTTTCTTT
cdr3_aa: CASKWGRETEAFF

v_call: TRBV6-6
j_call: TRBJ1-5
d_call: NA
clone_size: NA
cdr3_length: 13
cdr3_nt: TGTGCCAGCCACTATGACCGGGAGCAGCCCCAGCATTTT
cdr3_aa: CASHYDREQPQHF

v_call: TRBV5-6
j_call: TRBJ1-4
d_call: TRBD1
clone_size: once
cdr3_length: 16
cdr3_nt: TGTGCCAGCAGCGGGATGACAGGGCTTACTAATGAAAAACTGTTTTTT
cdr3_aa: CASSGMTGLTNEKLFF

v_call: TRBV5-6
j_call: TRBJ1-3
d_call: NA
clone_size: NA
cdr3_length: 14
cdr3_nt: TGTGCCAGCAGCTCCTCAGGGGACGGTAACACCATATATTTT
cdr3_aa: CASSSSGDGNTIYF

v_call: TRBV19
j_call: TRBJ1-1
d_call: TRBD1
clone_size: NA
cdr3_length: 14
cdr3_nt: TGTGCCAGTCATAGGGACAGGGTCGGCACTGAAGCTTTCTTT
cdr3_aa: CASHRDRVGTEAFF

v_call: TRBV6-1
j_call: TRBJ2-1
d_call: NA
clone_size: NA
cdr3_length: 13
cdr3_nt: TGTGCCAGCAACTTCGACACTTACAATGAGCAGTTCTTC
cdr3_aa: CASNFDTYNEQFF

v_call: TRBV7-8
j_call: TRBJ2-3
d_call: TRBD2
clone_size: once
cdr3_length: 17
cdr3_nt: TGTGCCAGCAGCCCGGGACTAGCGGGGGAGATCACAGATACGCAGTATTTT
cdr3_aa: CASSPGLAGEITDTQYF

v_call: TRBV7-8
j_call: TRBJ1-1
d_call: NA
clone_size: NA
cdr3_length: 14
cdr3_nt: TGTGCCAGCAGCTTTGGGTTCATGAACACTGAAGCTTTCTTT
cdr3_aa: CASSFGFMNTEAFF

v_call: TRBV7-8
j_call: TRBJ1-1
d_call: NA
clone_size: NA
cdr3_length: 13
cdr3_nt: TGTGCCAGCAGCTTAGTCCGGGACACTGAAGCTTTCTTT
cdr3_aa: CASSLVRDTEAFF

v_call: TRBV7-8
j_call: TRBJ2-4
d_call: NA
clone_size: NA
cdr3_length: 13
cdr3_nt: TGTGCCAGCAGCTTAGCGAGGGAGAACATTCAGTACTTC
cdr3_aa: CASSLARENIQYF

v_call: TRBV5-6
j_call: TRBJ2-5
d_call: TRBD2
clone_size: NA
cdr3_length: 16
cdr3_nt: TGTGCCAGCAGCTCCGTCGGCGGGGGGGACCAAGAGACCCAGTACTTC
cdr3_aa: CASSSVGGGDQETQYF

v_call: TRBV19
j_call: TRBJ2-6
d_call: TRBD1
clone_size: NA
cdr3_length: 18
cdr3_nt: TGTGCCAGTAGTTCCGGGACAGGGTGGGTCGCTGGGGCCAACGTCCTGACTTTC
cdr3_aa: CASSSGTGWVAGANVLTF

v_call: TRBV6-6
j_call: TRBJ2-7
d_call: NA
clone_size: NA
cdr3_length: 15
cdr3_nt: TGTGCCAGCAGTTATTCGGGAGCCTTATTTTCCGAGCAGTACTTC
cdr3_aa: CASSYSGALFSEQYF

v_call: TRBV28
j_call: TRBJ2-7
d_call: NA
clone_size: NA
cdr3_length: 12
cdr3_nt: TGTGCCAGCAGTTTGGGTTTCTACGAGCAGTACTTC
cdr3_aa: CASSLGFYEQYF

v_call: TRBV30
j_call: TRBJ2-1
d_call: NA
clone_size: few
cdr3_length: 11
cdr3_nt: TGTGCCTGGAGTCAATCCAATGAGCAGTTCTTC
cdr3_aa: CAWSQSNEQFF

v_call: TRBV19
j_call: TRBJ2-3
d_call: TRBD2
clone_size: NA
cdr3_length: 16
cdr3_nt: TGTGCCAGTAGTTCCTTTGGCGGGGGGGCCCCTTATACGCAGTATTTT
cdr3_aa: CASSSFGGGAPYTQYF

v_call: TRBV5-1
j_call: TRBJ2-5
d_call: NA
clone_size: NA
cdr3_length: 13
cdr3_nt: TGCGCCAGCAGCTTAGAGGGCCAAGAGACCCAGTACTTC
cdr3_aa: CASSLEGQETQYF

v_call: TRBV5-6
j_call: TRBJ2-5
d_call: NA
clone_size: NA
cdr3_length: 13
cdr3_nt: TGTGCCAGCAGCTTAGGACCCCTGGAGACCCAGTACTTC
cdr3_aa: CASSLGPLETQYF

v_call: TRBV5-1
j_call: TRBJ2-5
d_call: TRBD2
clone_size: NA
cdr3_length: 16
cdr3_nt: TGCGCCAGCAGCGGATCTAGCGGGGGGGCCCCAGAGACCCAGTACTTC
cdr3_aa: CASSGSSGGAPETQYF

v_call: TRBV19
j_call: TRBJ1-1
d_call: NA
clone_size: NA
cdr3_length: 14
cdr3_nt: TGTGCCAGTAGTATAAGAGGGGCCTGGGCTGAAGCTTTCTTT
cdr3_aa: CASSIRGAWAEAFF

v_call: TRBV2
j_call: TRBJ2-5
d_call: NA
clone_size: once
cdr3_length: 13
cdr3_nt: TGTGCCAGCAGTGAATACGGGGGAGAGACCCAGTACTTC
cdr3_aa: CASSEYGGETQYF

v_call: TRBV7-9
j_call: TRBJ1-5
d_call: NA
clone_size: NA
cdr3_length: 15
cdr3_nt: TGTGCCAGCAGCTGGGGGGCAGATAGCAATCAGCCCCAGCATTTT
cdr3_aa: CASSWGADSNQPQHF

v_call: TRBV19
j_call: TRBJ1-5
d_call: NA
clone_size: few
cdr3_length: 15
cdr3_nt: TGTGCCAGTAGTGCCGGACATTCAAGCAATCAGCCCCAGCATTTT
cdr3_aa: CASSAGHSSNQPQHF

v_call: TRBV6-1
j_call: TRBJ1-5
d_call: TRBD1
clone_size: NA
cdr3_length: 15
cdr3_nt: TGTGCCAGCAGTGAAGGGTGGCAGGGGGTTCAGCCCCAGCATTTT
cdr3_aa: CASSEGWQGVQPQHF

v_call: TRBV30
j_call: TRBJ2-1
d_call: NA
clone_size: NA
cdr3_length: 15
cdr3_nt: TGTGCCTGGATACGCCCAGGGCCCTCCTACAATGAGCAGTTCTTC
cdr3_aa: CAWIRPGPSYNEQFF

v_call: TRBV14
j_call: TRBJ2-7
d_call: NA
clone_size: once
cdr3_length: 14
cdr3_nt: TGTGCCAGCAGCCAAGAGGGCAAACCCTACGAGCAGTACTTC
cdr3_aa: CASSQEGKPYEQYF

v_call: TRBV12-5
j_call: TRBJ1-1
d_call: NA
clone_size: NA
cdr3_length: 13
cdr3_nt: TGTGCTAGTGGTTTGGAATGGAACACTGAAGCTTTCTTT
cdr3_aa: CASGLEWNTEAFF

v_call: TRBV7-2
j_call: TRBJ1-5
d_call: TRBD1
clone_size: NA
cdr3_length: 16
cdr3_nt: TGTGCCAGCAGCTTAGATGGACAGGGGGCATTGCAGCCCCAGCATTTT
cdr3_aa: CASSLDGQGALQPQHF

v_call: TRBV19
j_call: TRBJ1-4
d_call: NA
clone_size: NA
cdr3_length: 13
cdr3_nt: TGTGCCAGTTCTTGGACAGTTAATGAAAAACTGTTTTTT
cdr3_aa: CASSWTVNEKLFF

v_call: TRBV6-1
j_call: TRBJ2-5
d_call: TRBD1
clone_size: NA
cdr3_length: 14
cdr3_nt: TGTGCCAGCAGTGGACGGGACAGGGAAGAGACCCAGTACTTC
cdr3_aa: CASSGRDREETQYF

v_call: TRBV19
j_call: TRBJ2-5
d_call: NA
clone_size: NA
cdr3_length: 15
cdr3_nt: TGTGCCAGTAGTATTGTGGGGACTGCACAAGAGACCCAGTACTTC
cdr3_aa: CASSIVGTAQETQYF